Listed below are T cell receptor beta chains from one sample, sequenced in a study of CD8 T cells in ankylosing spondylitis. MiXCR, applied by TCRdb to the 5' RACE reads, yields one record per CDR3 protein. There are 220,000 or so distinct CDR3 sequences in the sample; around 19% occur only once, and 42% lies in the top ten. The sample taken for sequencing was blood, either unsorted or a sorted T cell fraction (not recorded which). Receptors were obtained from a male donor with ankylosing spondylitis. Each CDR3 is given without its conserved first and last residue. The D gene is left open where the match is weak.

D gene: TRBD1; V gene: TRBV12-3/TRBV12-4; CDR3 protein: ASNNYPGQNTGELF
D gene: .; V gene: TRBV7-9; CDR3 protein: ASSSRGNGFEETQY
D gene: TRBD2; V gene: TRBV7-6; CDR3 protein: ASSYGLGGAGELF
D gene: .; V gene: TRBV4-3; CDR3 protein: ASSQDKGSYNEQF
D gene: TRBD1; V gene: TRBV5-1; CDR3 protein: ASSLAAGGITEAF
D gene: .; V gene: TRBV20-1; CDR3 protein: SARALEGHSYEQY
D gene: TRBD1; V gene: TRBV4-1; CDR3 protein: ASSQERRGLAEAF
D gene: .; V gene: TRBV7-6; CDR3 protein: ASSLTISGFANTGELF
D gene: .; V gene: TRBV5-6; CDR3 protein: ASSLSGREFTEAF
D gene: .; V gene: TRBV29-1; CDR3 protein: SVETWSEQY
D gene: .; V gene: TRBV4-1; CDR3 protein: ASSPAEGGEFGYT
D gene: TRBD2; V gene: TRBV6-5; CDR3 protein: ASSYSREGAKNIQY
D gene: .; V gene: TRBV7-9; CDR3 protein: ASSLGLQGPGAEAF
D gene: .; V gene: TRBV4-1; CDR3 protein: ASSLGEGGIQPQH
D gene: .; V gene: TRBV28; CDR3 protein: ASSSWAEAF
D gene: .; V gene: TRBV7-2; CDR3 protein: ASRKNGGYNEQF
D gene: TRBD2; V gene: TRBV29-1; CDR3 protein: SVSGGTSRYEQY
D gene: .; V gene: TRBV28; CDR3 protein: ASSFTPSYEQY
D gene: .; V gene: TRBV4-1; CDR3 protein: ASSQGDSSYNEQF
D gene: .; V gene: TRBV5-1; CDR3 protein: ASSLLLGSTEAF
D gene: .; V gene: TRBV12-3/TRBV12-4; CDR3 protein: ASSPTATIQY
D gene: .; V gene: TRBV6-1; CDR3 protein: ASSEVTGINEKLF
D gene: TRBD2; V gene: TRBV5-1; CDR3 protein: ASRLAGDTQY
D gene: TRBD2; V gene: TRBV19; CDR3 protein: ASSILTSGIGDTQY
D gene: .; V gene: TRBV19; CDR3 protein: ASSIVGGQGYNEQF
D gene: .; V gene: TRBV3-1; CDR3 protein: ASSQAGEQY
D gene: .; V gene: TRBV28; CDR3 protein: ASSFRDQETQY
D gene: .; V gene: TRBV6-2/TRBV6-3; CDR3 protein: ASSYSMDLSYEQY
D gene: .; V gene: TRBV11-2; CDR3 protein: ASSSPLRTGELF
D gene: .; V gene: TRBV7-9; CDR3 protein: ASSLLRGPESGTEAF
D gene: .; V gene: TRBV25-1; CDR3 protein: ASSDGGFTEAF
D gene: TRBD1; V gene: TRBV11-2; CDR3 protein: ASSSETGTAWDSGNTIY
D gene: .; V gene: TRBV12-3/TRBV12-4; CDR3 protein: ASSLWGEQY
D gene: TRBD1; V gene: TRBV11-2; CDR3 protein: ASSSTTGWETQY
D gene: .; V gene: TRBV27; CDR3 protein: ASSFLKTGTSLSDEQF
D gene: .; V gene: TRBV7-3; CDR3 protein: ASSLGGFGNEQF
D gene: TRBD2; V gene: TRBV7-8; CDR3 protein: ASGGSGTSSHEQY